One TCR beta chain is described in this entry. Its antigen is still unknown. By 5'RACE template switching, TCR cDNA was produced, with a universal primer site and UMIs added in the process. TCRdb itself ran the 5' RACE reads through MiXCR, one entry per CDR3 protein. The table includes a few hundred thousand distinct CDR3 sequences, 11% detected once. The entry originates in a study of T cells after yellow fever vaccination. Germline trimming cut 7 bases from V and 1 base from J; bases unmatched to any gene: 5. CDR1 and CDR2 from the germline V gene are LNHDA and SQIVND (reference sequence). The CDR3 is 14 amino acids. Overall study results and limits: Re-detected after boosting: most primary clones, 96% of CD4 and about 85% of CD8. Some clonotypes were seen in both the CD4 and the CD8 compartments. These made up a small share and likely arose from convergent recombination.

The V call is TRBV19, the J call TRBJ2-3; 7 nucleotides align to TRBD2. The receptor was isolated from a young man who received the YFV17D yellow fever vaccine. This specimen was PBMCs, taken on the day of the first yellow fever vaccination. The CDR3 loop reads CASTMAGGTDTQYF. The CDR3 DNA sequence: TGTGCCAGTACCATGGCGGGAGGCACAGATACGCAGTATTTT.